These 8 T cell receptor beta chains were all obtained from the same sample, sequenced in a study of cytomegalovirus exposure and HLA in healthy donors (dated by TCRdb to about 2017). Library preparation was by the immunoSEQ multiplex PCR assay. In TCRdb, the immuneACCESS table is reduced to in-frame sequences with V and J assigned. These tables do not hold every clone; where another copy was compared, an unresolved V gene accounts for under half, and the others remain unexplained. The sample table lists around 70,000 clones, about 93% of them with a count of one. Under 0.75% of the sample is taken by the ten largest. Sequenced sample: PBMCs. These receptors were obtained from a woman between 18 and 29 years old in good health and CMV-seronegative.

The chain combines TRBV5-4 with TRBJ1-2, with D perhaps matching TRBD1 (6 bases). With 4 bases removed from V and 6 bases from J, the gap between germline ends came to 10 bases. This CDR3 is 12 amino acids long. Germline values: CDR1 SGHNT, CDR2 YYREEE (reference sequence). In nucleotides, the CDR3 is TGTGCCAGCAGCATTGACAGGAATGGCTACACCTTC. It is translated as CASSIDRNGYTF.

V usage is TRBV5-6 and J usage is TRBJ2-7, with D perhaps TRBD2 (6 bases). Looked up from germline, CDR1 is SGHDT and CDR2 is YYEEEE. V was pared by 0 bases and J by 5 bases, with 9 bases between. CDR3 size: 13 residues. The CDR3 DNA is TGTGCCAGCAGCTTGGTGGAGGGACACGAGCAGTACTTC. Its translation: CASSLVEGHEQYF.

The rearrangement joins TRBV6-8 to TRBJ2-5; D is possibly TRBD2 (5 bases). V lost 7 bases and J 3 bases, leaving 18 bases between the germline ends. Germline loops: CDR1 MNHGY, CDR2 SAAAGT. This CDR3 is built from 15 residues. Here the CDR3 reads CASNPGRAREETQYF. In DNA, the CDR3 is TGTGCCAGCAACCCCGGTCGGGCGCGGGAAGAGACCCAGTACTTC.

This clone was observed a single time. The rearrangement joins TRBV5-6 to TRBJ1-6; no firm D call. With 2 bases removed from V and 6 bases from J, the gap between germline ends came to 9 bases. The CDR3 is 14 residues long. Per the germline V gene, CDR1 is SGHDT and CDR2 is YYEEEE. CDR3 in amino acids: CASSFIAGNSPLHF. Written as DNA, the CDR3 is TGTGCCAGCAGCTTTATAGCCGGTAATTCACCCCTCCACTTT.

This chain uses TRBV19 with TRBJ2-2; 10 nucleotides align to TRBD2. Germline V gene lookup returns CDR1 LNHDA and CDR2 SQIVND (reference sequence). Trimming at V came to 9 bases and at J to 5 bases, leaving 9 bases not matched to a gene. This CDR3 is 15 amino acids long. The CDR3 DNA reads TGTGCCAGCAAAGAGTTAGCGGGGGGAACCGGGGAGCTGTTTTTT. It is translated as CASKELAGGTGELFF.

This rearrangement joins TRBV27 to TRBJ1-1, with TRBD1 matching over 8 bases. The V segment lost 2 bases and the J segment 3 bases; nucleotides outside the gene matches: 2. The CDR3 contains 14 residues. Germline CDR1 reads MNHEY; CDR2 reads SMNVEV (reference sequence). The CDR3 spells CASSLVQGDTEAFF. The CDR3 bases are TGTGCCAGCAGTTTAGTACAGGGGGACACTGAAGCTTTCTTT.

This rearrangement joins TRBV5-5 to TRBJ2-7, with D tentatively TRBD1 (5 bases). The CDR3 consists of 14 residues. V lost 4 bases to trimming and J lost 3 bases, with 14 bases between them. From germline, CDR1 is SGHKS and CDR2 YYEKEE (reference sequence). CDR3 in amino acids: CASSQVGDIYEQYF. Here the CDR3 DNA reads TGTGCCAGCAGCCAAGTAGGGGATATCTACGAGCAGTACTTC.

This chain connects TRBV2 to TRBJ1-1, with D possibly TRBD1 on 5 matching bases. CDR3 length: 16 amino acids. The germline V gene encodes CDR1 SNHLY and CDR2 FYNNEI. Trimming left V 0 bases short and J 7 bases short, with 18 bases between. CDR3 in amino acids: CASSEALNRQLSEAFF. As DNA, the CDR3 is TGTGCCAGCAGTGAAGCGCTAAATCGACAGCTAAGTGAAGCTTTCTTT.